The rows below give T cell receptor beta chains drawn from one sample of a study of shared clonotypes between healthy human individuals. Repertoires were generated with immunoSEQ multiplex PCR, while TCRdb's copy carries only in-frame clones and drops some. The table shows some 1,900,000 clones, with about 95% occurring only once. The specimen sequenced was naive CD8+ T cells sorted from blood. Receptors were obtained from a man younger than 35 in good health. The CDR3 runs from the conserved cysteine through the conserved F or W. A D gene is named only where the DNA matches it firmly. Clone size is not always given. Where it is, it says once, few, many or a class for expanded clones.

v_gene	d_gene	abundance	j_gene	CDR3nt	CDR3aa
TRBV4-1	TRBD2	-	TRBJ2-3	TGCGCCAGCAGCCAGGCCGGGGAGGGCCTCAGCAAAGATACGCAGTATTTT	CASSQAGEGLSKDTQYF
TRBV5-6	-	-	TRBJ2-7	TGTGCCAGCAGCTTTCTTGCGGGAACCCCCGAGCAGTACTTC	CASSFLAGTPEQYF
TRBV11-2	-	-	TRBJ2-1	TGTGCCAGCAGCTTAGAGGTAGGAGGTGAGCAGTTCTTC	CASSLEVGGEQFF
TRBV2	-	-	TRBJ1-2	TGTGCCAGCAGTGAAGGGGCGGGCCTTTCCCTCCTCTATGGCTACACCTTC	CASSEGAGLSLLYGYTF
TRBV5-8	-	-	TRBJ1-3	TGTGCCAGCAGCCATGGGATCCTCTCTGGAAACACCATATATTTT	CASSHGILSGNTIYF
TRBV7-9	TRBD1	-	TRBJ1-2	TGTGCCAGCAGCTTAGCGCGAGACAGGGAGGGCTACACCTTC	CASSLARDREGYTF
TRBV7-8	TRBD2	-	TRBJ2-7	TGTGCCAGCAGCTTGTTTAGCGGGGGGTACGAGCAGTACTTC	CASSLFSGGYEQYF
TRBV28	TRBD1	-	TRBJ1-2	TGTGCCAGCACTACAGGGGATGGCTACACCTTC	CASTTGDGYTF
TRBV20-1	-	-	TRBJ2-3	TGCAGTGCCCTAGCTGAAGCGCAGTATTTT	CSALAEAQYF
TRBV4-2	-	-	TRBJ1-2	TGTGCCAGCAGCCAATCGTTCGGAGAGGACTATGGCTACACCTTC	CASSQSFGEDYGYTF
TRBV25-1	TRBD1	-	TRBJ2-3	TGTGCCAGCTCCCGGACAGGGGGCCCAGATACGCAGTATTTT	CASSRTGGPDTQYF
TRBV9	-	-	TRBJ2-2	TGTGCCAGCAGCGTAGACGGGGACGGGGAGCTGTTTTTT	CASSVDGDGELFF
TRBV6-6	-	-	TRBJ2-6	TGTGCCAGCAGCTATTGGAGCTCTGGGGCCAACGTCCTGACTTTC	CASSYWSSGANVLTF
TRBV7-9	-	-	TRBJ2-1	TGTGCCAGCAGCTTACTCGGTGGTAATGAGCAGTTCTTC	CASSLLGGNEQFF
TRBV7-2	TRBD2	-	TRBJ2-1	TGTGCCAGCAGCTTCGGACTAGCGGATTACAATGAGCAGTTCTTC	CASSFGLADYNEQFF
TRBV7-9	TRBD1	-	TRBJ1-1	TGTGCCAGCAGCTTAGCGGATGGGACAGAGACTGAAGCTTTCTTT	CASSLADGTETEAFF
TRBV27	-	-	TRBJ1-2	TGTGCCAGCCGTGGGCAGGGTGGCGACGGCTACACCTTC	CASRGQGGDGYTF
TRBV4-3	-	-	TRBJ2-7	TGCGCCAGCAGCCAAGAATGGTCACCTTCCTACGAGCAGTACTTC	CASSQEWSPSYEQYF
TRBV4-1	-	-	TRBJ2-1	TGCGCCAGCAGCCAAGATGGGGGGGGCATCCCCTACAATGAGCAGTTCTTC	CASSQDGGGIPYNEQFF
TRBV9	-	-	TRBJ2-7	TGTGCCAGCAGCTCAGAAGGAGCCGAGCAGTACTTC	CASSSEGAEQYF
TRBV5-6	-	-	TRBJ2-5	TGTGCCAGCAGCTCCATGTTAGAGACCCAGTACTTC	CASSSMLETQYF
TRBV19	-	-	TRBJ2-1	TGTGCCAGTAGTATCTGGGCAAGCGGCATCAATGAGCAGTTCTTC	CASSIWASGINEQFF
TRBV5-5	-	-	TRBJ2-6	TGTGCCAGCAGCTTACATGGGCCCAGCTCTGAAGCCAACGTCCTGACTTTC	CASSLHGPSSEANVLTF
TRBV10-3	TRBD1	-	TRBJ2-7	TGTGCCATCAGTGAAGGGACAGGGAAAACCTACGAGCAGTACTTC	CAISEGTGKTYEQYF
TRBV30	-	few	TRBJ1-1	TGTGCCTGGAGTTACGAGGGGCACACTGAAGCTTTCTTT	CAWSYEGHTEAFF
TRBV27	-	-	TRBJ2-7	TGTGCCAGCAGTTTTACAGGGCTCGAGCAGTACTTC	CASSFTGLEQYF
TRBV5-6	-	-	TRBJ2-7	TGTGCCAGCAGCCGGACACCCTACGAGCAGTACTTC	CASSRTPYEQYF
TRBV2	-	-	TRBJ2-7	TGTGCCATCCTTAGAACAATGACCTACGAGCAGTACTTC	CAILRTMTYEQYF
TRBV2	-	-	TRBJ1-5	TGTGCCAGCAGTGAAGCGTTAATAATTAATCAGCCCCAGCATTTT	CASSEALIINQPQHF
TRBV6-1	-	once	TRBJ2-7	TGTGCCAGCAAATCGGTTGCCTACGAGCAGTACTTC	CASKSVAYEQYF
TRBV5-4	-	-	TRBJ1-2	TGTGCCAGCAGCCCCTATCAGTCGGGGGCCTTGGATGGCTACACCTTC	CASSPYQSGALDGYTF
TRBV5-4	-	-	TRBJ2-7	TGTGCCAGCAGCTGGGTGGGTTCCTACGAGCAGTACTTC	CASSWVGSYEQYF
TRBV4-1	-	-	TRBJ2-2	TGCGCCAGCAGCCAAGTCGGTACGACCGGGGAGCTGTTTTTT	CASSQVGTTGELFF
TRBV19	TRBD1	-	TRBJ1-1	TGTGCCAGTAGTATAGATCGGGACAGGGGGATGAACACTGAAGCTTTCTTT	CASSIDRDRGMNTEAFF
TRBV4-2	-	-	TRBJ2-3	TGTGCCAGCAGCCAAGCTGGGACAGATACGCAGTATTTT	CASSQAGTDTQYF
TRBV1	-	-	TRBJ2-7	TGCACCAGCAGCCGTGTCCCGGGACTAGCGGGAGGGGTGGCCTACGAGCAGTACTTC	CTSSRVPGLAGGVAYEQYF
TRBV10-3	-	-	TRBJ2-2	TGTGCCATCCCTTTGGACCCCGGACAGCTTAACACCGGGGAGCTGTTTTTT	CAIPLDPGQLNTGELFF
TRBV7-3	TRBD2	-	TRBJ2-1	TGTGCCTCAGGCGGGGGGCGTTTCAATGAGCAGTTCTTC	CASGGGRFNEQFF
TRBV5-5	-	-	TRBJ1-5	TGTGCCAGCAGCTCCGGGCAGGCATCCCATAATCAGCCCCAGCATTTT	CASSSGQASHNQPQHF
TRBV29-1	-	-	TRBJ1-3	TGCAGCGTGGGCCCTGAGTCACCGGGAAACACCATATATTTT	CSVGPESPGNTIYF
TRBV28	TRBD1	-	TRBJ2-5	TGTGCCAGCAGTGAACCGGGACAGGGTGAGACGGAGACCCAGTACTTC	CASSEPGQGETETQYF
TRBV13	TRBD2	-	TRBJ2-3	TGTGCCAGCAGCTCGGCGGGGGGGGATACGCAGTATTTT	CASSSAGGDTQYF
TRBV7-2	-	-	TRBJ1-2	TGTGCCAGCAGCTCTACCGGGACTGATCTTCCTAGGGGCTACACCTTC	CASSSTGTDLPRGYTF
TRBV9	-	-	TRBJ1-1	TGTGCCAGCAGCTTCGGGACACTCACTGAAGCTTTCTTT	CASSFGTLTEAFF
TRBV27	-	-	TRBJ2-1	TGTGCCAGCAGTCTTGACAGCAGCTCCTACAATGAGCAGTTCTTC	CASSLDSSSYNEQFF
TRBV11-2	-	-	TRBJ2-2	TGTGCCAGCAGCTATAAGGTCTCCGGGGAGCTGTTTTTT	CASSYKVSGELFF